This TCR beta chain was identified in a study of control samples from healthy donors and cancer patients. This table comes from immunoSEQ multiplex PCR, and its TCRdb copy is limited to in-frame clones, with some not included. Of about 89,000 clones listed, 85% are singletons. The V and J ends lost 3 bases and 0 bases respectively, with 17 bases between them. This CDR3 has 17 residues. Germline values: CDR1 SGHDT, CDR2 YYEEEE. The chain recombines TRBV5-6 with TRBJ2-3; possible D gene TRBD1, 5 bases. What was sequenced was blood. The receptor comes from a middle-aged woman in good health. The chain's CDR3 is CASSYQGRQSSTDTQYF. The CDR3 coding sequence is TGTGCCAGCAGCTACCAAGGTCGACAGTCAAGCACAGATACGCAGTATTTT.